This T cell receptor beta chain was sequenced during a study of T cells in Graves' hyperthyroidism and ophthalmopathy. Active moderate-to-severe ophthalmopathy, Clinical Activity Score at least 3, NOSPECS at least 4, under 3 months' duration. Regions amplified from RNA transcripts were the TCR beta CDR3 regions. When the TCR CDR3 underwent first-round RT-PCR, the HTBI primer set was used. TCRdb fed the multiplex PCR reads into MiXCR, producing one record per CDR3 protein. The data contain 200,000 to 250,000 distinct CDR3 sequences, 16% of them singletons. Germline V CDR1 and CDR2: SGHDN, FVKESK. The CDR3 extends over 16 amino acids. V gave up 4 bases and J gave up 1 base; unmatched junction bases: 4. Ten or more counts support this clonotype.

This TCR derives from a young woman with Graves' ophthalmopathy. The chain couples TRBV14 to TRBJ2-1; 10 bases match TRBD2. The specimen was blood. CDR3 bases: TGTGCCAGCAGCCCAAGGACTAGCGGTTCCTACAATGAGCAGTTCTTC. This sequence encodes CASSPRTSGSYNEQFF. Full variable domain (missing parts from reference TRBV14 and TRBJ2-1): EAGVTQFPSHSVIEKGQTVTLRCDPISGHDNLYWYRRVMGKEIKFLLHFVKESKQDESGMPNNRFLAERTGGTYSTLKVQPAELEDSGVYFCASSPRTSGSYNEQFFGPGTRLTVL.